This T cell receptor beta chain was captured by sequencing in a study of radiotherapy plus CTLA-4 blockade in lung cancer. About the study: In approximately 17% of patients, objective responses were seen; 31% had disease control.

Assay: immunoSEQ multiplex PCR; the TCRdb copy retains only in-frame clones and omits some. The data contain some 90,000 clones, around 86% of them singletons. General observations from the study: Interferon-beta, together with early blood T cell clone dynamics, reportedly best predicted response.

This clone turned up a few times. Its cognate antigen is unknown. V was cut by 6 bases and J by 8 bases, with 17 bases left in between. The germline CDR1 and CDR2 sequences are ENHRY and SYGVKD. CDR3 length: 15 amino acids. The clonotype comes from a human donor with non-small cell lung cancer who had stable disease on radiotherapy plus ipilimumab. The chain combines TRBV10-3 with TRBJ1-6, with D tentatively TRBD1 (5 bases). Specimen: peripheral blood, collected from a patient treated with radiotherapy plus ipilimumab. For the CDR3, the DNA is TGTGCCATCAGCCCTCAGGGAGGTCGGGATTCACCCCTCCACTTT. Its protein is CAISPQGGRDSPLHF.